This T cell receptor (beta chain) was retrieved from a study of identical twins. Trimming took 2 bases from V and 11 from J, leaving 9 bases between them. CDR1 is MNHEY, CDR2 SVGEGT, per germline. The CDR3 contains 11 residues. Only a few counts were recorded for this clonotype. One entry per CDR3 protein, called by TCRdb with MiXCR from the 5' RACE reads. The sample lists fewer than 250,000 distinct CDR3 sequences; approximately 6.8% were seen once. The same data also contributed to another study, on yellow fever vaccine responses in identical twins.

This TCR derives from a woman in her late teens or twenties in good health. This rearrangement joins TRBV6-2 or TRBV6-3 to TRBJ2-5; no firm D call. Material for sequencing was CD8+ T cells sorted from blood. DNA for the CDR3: TGTGCCAGCAGTTACGACCTCTTGCAGTACTTC. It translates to CASSYDLLQYF.